These 19 T cell receptor beta chains originate from one sample sequenced in a study of T cell clonality in common variable immunodeficiency. Findings of the study overall: In common variable immunodeficiency, TCR beta chains reportedly carried fewer deletions and N-nucleotide insertions.

For these receptors, no antigen is known. Assay: immunoSEQ multiplex PCR; the TCRdb copy retains only in-frame clones and omits some. Listed for the sample are nearly 20,000 clones, none seen a single time. Sequenced: peripheral blood mononuclear cells. These receptors all stem from a human donor with common variable immunodeficiency.

This clone came up a few times. The read finishes 3 residues shy of the CDR3 end, and the germline J gene is used to complete it. This chain links TRBV7-8 with TRBJ1-5; 11 bases line up with TRBD1. The CDR3 is 16 residues long. Germline-derived CDR1 and CDR2 are SGHVS and FQNEAQ. V was pared by 3 bases and J by 3 bases, with 4 bases of the junction left unmatched. The DNA read from the CDR3 is TGTGCCAGCAGCTTCGGACAGGGGGCTTACAATCAGCCC. Translated, it gives CASSFGQGAYNQP. The CDR3 reads in full as CASSFGQGAYNQPQHF.

This clone appeared a few times. The read falls 3 residues short of the CDR3 end, and the missing part is taken from the germline J gene. The chain employs TRBV7-2 and TRBJ2-7; 7 bases are shared with TRBD2. J lost 0 bases, V lost 0 bases, and 11 bases had no gene match. The CDR3 runs to 18 residues. Germline CDR1 reads SGHTA; CDR2 reads FQGNSA. CDR3 protein: CASSLARKTSHSSYEQYF. CDR3 DNA, as far as it was read: TGTGCCAGCAGCTTAGCCCGCAAGACTAGCCACTCCTCCTACGAG.

To note about this clone: With the read ending 3 residues before the CDR3 end, the germline J gene is used to fill in that end. This chain joins TRBV7-9 and TRBJ2-7; 11 positions match TRBD2. V gave up 7 bases and J gave up 2 bases; unmatched junction bases: 4. Germline values: CDR1 SEHNR, CDR2 FQNEAQ (reference sequence). The CDR3 is made up of 14 amino acids. CDR3 protein: CASTGTSGTYEQYF. The CDR3 DNA, read in part, is TGTGCCAGCACCGGGACTAGCGGTACCTACGAG.

Ten or more counts support this clone. The CDR3 end falls 3 residues outside the read, so it is completed with the germline J gene. V usage is TRBV11-2 and J usage is TRBJ2-3; D might be TRBD2 (5 bases). V was shortened by 7 bases and J by 1 base, with 9 bases between the two germline ends. Germline values: CDR1 SGHAT, CDR2 FQNNGV. The CDR3 has 13 residues. CDR3 DNA (partial): TGTGCCAGCACCTCCGGGGGCACAGATACG. It yields the protein CASTSGGTDT. In full, the CDR3 is CASTSGGTDTQYF.

Concerning this clone: The CDR3 end lies 3 residues beyond the end of the read and is filled in from the germline J gene. This chain uses TRBV7-2 with TRBJ1-5; D is unresolved. V shed 5 bases and J shed 1 base, with 12 bases lying between them. This CDR3 comprises 15 residues. Germline V gives CDR1 SGHTA, CDR2 FQGNSA. The part of the CDR3 DNA that was read is TGTGCCAGCAGCCGAGCCGGGGTAAGCAATCAGCCC. Amino acid sequence: CASSRAGVSNQP. The whole CDR3 protein reads CASSRAGVSNQPQHF.

For this clone: Coverage ceases 3 residues before the CDR3 finishes, and the germline J gene fills in the end. V gene TRBV19 combines with J gene TRBJ1-3, with D tentatively TRBD1 (5 bases). CDR3 length: 16 amino acids. Germline CDR1 reads LNHDA; CDR2 reads SQIVND (reference sequence). V gave up 7 bases and J gave up 1 base, with 17 bases separating them. Partial CDR3 DNA: TGTGCCAGTAACCTCCGGGGGGGATCATCTGGAAACACC. Residues: CASNLRGGSSGNT. The full CDR3 protein is CASNLRGGSSGNTIYF.

This clone was detected only a few times. The read falls 3 residues short of the CDR3 end, and the missing part is taken from the germline J gene. The rearrangement uses TRBV6-1 and TRBJ1-5; no clear D. This CDR3 comprises 19 residues. Germline V gene data show CDR1 as MNHNS and CDR2 as SASEGT. V dropped 2 bases and J dropped 0 bases, with 20 bases sitting between them. The CDR3 spells CASSEIRGKKQSSNQPQHF. Partial CDR3 DNA: TGTGCCAGCAGTGAAATCCGGGGTAAGAAACAGAGTAGCAATCAGCCC.

This clone counts as medium-sized. The CDR3 end falls 3 residues outside the read, so it is completed with the germline J gene. This rearrangement joins TRBV9 to TRBJ1-1, with D hard to call. Germline CDR1 and CDR2: SGDLS and YYNGEE. CDR3 length: 13 amino acids. CDR3 DNA, as far as it was read: TGTGCCAGCAGCGCCCAAATTGGCCGAGAA. Translation: CASSAQIGRE. The entire CDR3 protein is CASSAQIGREAFF.

This clone was seen many times. Partial CDR3 DNA: TGTGCCAGCAGCGAGCAGGCACGGACTAACTATGGC. Protein sequence: CASSEQARTNYG. The whole CDR3 reads CASSEQARTNYGYTF. The V and J genes are TRBV7-9 and TRBJ1-2; D is uncertain. The read ends 3 residues shy of where the CDR3 ends; the end is completed using the germline J gene. CDR3 length equals 15 residues. V shed 5 bases and J shed 0 bases, with 13 bases lying between them. The germline V gene encodes CDR1 SEHNR and CDR2 FQNEAQ (reference sequence).

This clone was seen ten or more times. The read ends 3 residues early relative to the CDR3; the germline J gene fills the gap. The chain has TRBV28 and TRBJ2-7; D may be TRBD2 (6 bases). This CDR3 spans 13 amino acids. CDR1 is MDHEN, CDR2 SYDVKM, per germline. V was cut by 2 bases and J by 3 bases, with 8 bases left in between. The covered CDR3 bases are TGTGCCAGCAGTTTAGGGGGGATCTACGAG. Its protein is CASSLGGIYE. The CDR3 as a whole reads CASSLGGIYEQYF.

The sample holds many counts of this clone. The read finishes 3 residues shy of the CDR3 end, and the germline J gene is used to complete it. The chain links TRBV2 to TRBJ1-5, with 11 bases aligning to TRBD1. Germline assignment: CDR1 SNHLY and CDR2 FYNNEI. The CDR3 sequence is 14 residues long. V lost 6 bases and J lost 7; bases outside the gene matches: 5. The CDR3 bases that were read are TGTGCCAGCAGCGTAGGGACAGGGGGACAGCCC. Encoded protein: CASSVGTGGQP. The full CDR3 protein is CASSVGTGGQPQHF.

This clone was found many times. The CDR3 extends 3 residues past the end of the read, so its final part is completed from the germline J gene. The gene calls are TRBV7-9 and TRBJ2-1, with a possible D match to TRBD2 (5 bases). This CDR3 spans 13 amino acids. Deletions cut 5 bases from V and 5 bases from J, with 10 bases between. Looked up from germline, CDR1 is SEHNR and CDR2 is FQNEAQ (reference sequence). Here the CDR3 reads CASSPGLHNEQFF. The CDR3 bases that were read are TGTGCCAGCAGCCCCGGACTCCACAATGAG.

There are many counts of this clone. With the read ending 3 residues before the CDR3 end, the germline J gene is used to fill in that end. V gene TRBV2 combines with J gene TRBJ2-7; TRBD1 agrees at 9 bases. The CDR3 covers 13 residues. CDR1 SNHLY and CDR2 FYNNEI come from the germline V gene. The V segment lost 7 bases and the J segment 3 bases; nucleotides outside the gene matches: 4. Incomplete CDR3 DNA: TGTGCCAGCATTCGGGGACAGGGCTACGAG. Amino acid sequence: CASIRGQGYE. In full, the CDR3 reads CASIRGQGYEQYF. Combining the CDR3 with reference TRBV2 and TRBJ2-7 gives the whole variable domain EPEVTQTPSHQVTQMGQEVILRCVPISNHLYFYWYRQILGQKVEFLVSFYNNEISEKSEIFDDQFSVERPDGSNFTLKIRSTKLEDSAMYFCASIRGQGYEQYFGPGTRLTVT.

With respect to this clone: The read ends 3 residues early relative to the CDR3; the germline J gene fills the gap. The chain employs TRBV20-1 and TRBJ2-7, with D perhaps matching TRBD1 (5 bases). Trimming pared 3 bases from V and 1 base from J, leaving 16 bases between. CDR1 and CDR2 (germline): DFQATT, SNEGSKA (reference sequence). The CDR3 sequence is 15 residues long. CDR3 bases read: TGCAGTGCTAGCCACGACAGATCACTTTCCTACGAG. It encodes CSASHDRSLSYE. The whole CDR3 protein is CSASHDRSLSYEQYF.

In this sample, this clone turned up many times. The read falls 3 residues short of the CDR3 end, and the missing part is taken from the germline J gene. The chain employs TRBV11-2 and TRBJ1-2; 7 bases agree with TRBD1. Germline V CDR1 and CDR2: SGHAT, FQNNGV. The length of the CDR3 is 14 residues. CDR3 DNA (partial): TGTGCCAGCAGCTTAGGCGAACGACAGGGCGGC. Amino acids: CASSLGERQGG. The entire CDR3 reads CASSLGERQGGYTF.

This clone was counted ten times or more. Read sequence stops 3 residues before the CDR3 end, and the germline J gene provides the missing end. The V and J genes are TRBV15 and TRBJ1-5, with 11 bases matching TRBD1. With V trimmed by 2 bases and J by 4 bases, 4 bases remained unmatched. Per the germline V gene, CDR1 is LNHNV and CDR2 is YYDKDF (reference sequence). The CDR3 covers 16 residues. Here the CDR3 reads CATSRPGQGANQPQHF. The part of the CDR3 DNA that was read is TGTGCCACCAGCAGACCCGGACAGGGGGCTAATCAGCCC.

The sample holds many counts of this clone. The DNA ends 3 residues before the CDR3 does, and the rest of the CDR3 is filled in from the germline J gene. The rearrangement links TRBV14 to TRBJ2-7; D might be TRBD1 (6 bases). The germline CDR1 and CDR2 sequences are SGHDN and FVKESK. The V gene lost 3 bases and the J gene lost 2 bases, with 14 bases spanning the gap. The CDR3 sequence is 15 residues long. CDR3 loop: CASSQGTRGTYEQYF. The DNA read from the CDR3 is TGTGCCAGCAGCCAGGGGACCAGGGGAACCTACGAG.

This clone was seen more than once but under ten times. The CDR3 end is not reached by the read, which stops 3 residues before it; the germline J gene fills it in. The chain couples TRBV2 to TRBJ2-7; D perhaps matches TRBD2 (6 bases). Germline loops: CDR1 SNHLY, CDR2 FYNNEI. V lost 8 bases, J lost 2 bases, and 10 bases lay in between. The CDR3 loop spans 12 amino acids. The CDR3 is CASGGSPYEQYF. The sequenced CDR3 bases are TGTGCCAGCGGAGGGTCGCCCTACGAG.

At least ten counts were recorded for this clone. The read terminates 3 residues ahead of where the CDR3 ends, so the germline J gene completes it. The chain combines TRBV9 with TRBJ1-1, with D perhaps matching TRBD1 (6 bases). This CDR3 comprises 15 residues. With 0 bases removed from V and 5 bases from J, the gap between germline ends came to 14 bases. Germline CDR1 SGDLS, CDR2 YYNGEE. Partial CDR3 DNA: TGTGCCAGCAGCGTAGTTAGTCAGGGGTGGACTGAA. This translates into CASSVVSQGWTE. The full CDR3 sequence reads CASSVVSQGWTEAFF.